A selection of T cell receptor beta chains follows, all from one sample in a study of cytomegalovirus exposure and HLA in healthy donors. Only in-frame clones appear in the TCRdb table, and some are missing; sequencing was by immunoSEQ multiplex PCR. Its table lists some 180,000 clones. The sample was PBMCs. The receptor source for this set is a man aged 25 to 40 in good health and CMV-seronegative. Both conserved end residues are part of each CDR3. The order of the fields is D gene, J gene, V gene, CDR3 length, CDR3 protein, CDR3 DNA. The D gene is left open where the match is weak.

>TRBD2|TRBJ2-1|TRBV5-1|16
CASSFLPGLAGGEQFF
TGCGCCAGCAGCTTTTTACCGGGACTAGCGGGAGGGGAGCAGTTCTTC
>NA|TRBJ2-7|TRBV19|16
CASSIMGGQVIYEQYF
TGTGCCAGTAGTATAATGGGCGGGCAGGTGATCTACGAGCAGTACTTC
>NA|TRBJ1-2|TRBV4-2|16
CASSEQTLGDYYGYTF
TGTGCCAGCAGCGAACAAACCCTCGGGGACTACTATGGCTACACCTTC
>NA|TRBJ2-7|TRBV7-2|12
CASSLGSGKQYF
TGTGCCAGCAGCTTAGGATCAGGGAAGCAGTACTTC
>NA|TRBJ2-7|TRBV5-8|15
CASRLKQVLSYEQYF
TGTGCCAGCCGACTGAAACAGGTTCTCTCCTACGAGCAGTACTTC
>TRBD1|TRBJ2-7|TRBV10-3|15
CAISEKGTGGYEQYF
TGTGCCATCAGTGAGAAAGGCACAGGGGGCTACGAGCAGTACTTC
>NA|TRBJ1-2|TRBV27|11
CASSSPDGYTF
TGTGCCAGCAGTTCCCCGGATGGCTACACCTTC
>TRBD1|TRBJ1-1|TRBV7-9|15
CASSLPLGTGLEAFF
TGTGCCAGCAGCTTGCCACTCGGGACAGGCCTAGAAGCTTTCTTT
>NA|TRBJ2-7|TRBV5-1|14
CASSFEQGPYEQYF
TGCGCCAGCAGCTTCGAACAGGGCCCCTACGAGCAGTACTTC
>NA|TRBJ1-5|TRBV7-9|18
CASSLGESGVGDNQPQHF
TGTGCCAGCAGCTTAGGGGAATCGGGGGTTGGGGACAATCAGCCCCAGCATTTT
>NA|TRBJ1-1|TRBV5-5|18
CASSLRGIGDLMNTEAFF
TGTGCCAGCAGCTTGAGGGGGATCGGGGACCTCATGAACACTGAAGCTTTCTTT
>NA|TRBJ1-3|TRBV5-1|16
CASRLSSGFSGSTIYF
TGCGCCAGCAGGCTCTCCTCGGGGTTCTCTGGAAGCACCATATATTTT
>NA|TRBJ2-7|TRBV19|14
CASSSRDSSYEQYF
TGTGCCAGTAGTAGCCGGGACTCGTCCTACGAGCAGTACTTC
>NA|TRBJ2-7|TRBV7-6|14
CASSLGQGGYEQYF
TGTGCCAGCAGCTTAGGGCAGGGGGGATACGAGCAGTACTTC
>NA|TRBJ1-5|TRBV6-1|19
CASSAQPGILGNSNQPQHF
TGTGCCAGCAGTGCCCAGCCGGGGATTCTAGGGAATAGCAATCAGCCCCAGCATTTT
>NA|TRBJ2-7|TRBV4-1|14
CASSQGVSGYEQYF
TGCGCCAGCAGCCAAGGCGTCAGCGGCTACGAGCAGTACTTC
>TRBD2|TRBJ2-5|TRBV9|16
CASSVRSGSTQETQYF
TGTGCCAGCAGCGTACGTAGCGGGTCTACTCAAGAGACCCAGTACTTC
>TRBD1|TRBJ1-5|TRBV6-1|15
CASSGFSGGGQPQHF
TGTGCCAGCAGTGGTTTCTCAGGGGGCGGTCAGCCCCAGCATTTT
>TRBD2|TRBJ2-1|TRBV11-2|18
CASSLETSGGLSYNEQFF
TGTGCCAGCAGCTTAGAGACTAGCGGGGGGCTTTCCTACAATGAGCAGTTCTTC
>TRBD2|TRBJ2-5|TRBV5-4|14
CASSYLAGQETQYF
TGTGCCAGCAGCTATCTAGCGGGCCAAGAGACCCAGTACTTC
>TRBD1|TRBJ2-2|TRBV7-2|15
CASSLRTGYTGELFF
TGTGCCAGCAGCCTGCGGACAGGCTACACCGGGGAGCTGTTTTTT
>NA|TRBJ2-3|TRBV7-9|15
CASSLLRTETDTQYF
TGTGCCAGCAGCTTACTCAGGACAGAAACAGATACGCAGTATTTT